This is a list of T cell receptor beta chains from one sample in a study of shared clonotypes between healthy human individuals. Profiled with immunoSEQ multiplex PCR; TCRdb holds only in-frame clones, not every one. The data contain about 1.1 million clones, approximately 80% of them seen just once; the ten biggest clones take up more than 0.5%. The sequenced sample was memory CD4+ T cells from PBMCs. The source of these receptors is a man aged 18-30 years in good health. Some clones in this sample may be carry-over from other donors' samples. CDR3s include the opening cysteine and the closing phenylalanine or tryptophan. The order of the fields is J gene, D gene, V gene, clone size, CDR3 protein, CDR3 DNA. A D gene is named only where the DNA matches it firmly. Rows give clone size only sometimes, using once, few, many, or a class for an expanded clone.

j_call: TRBJ2-2; d_call: TRBD1; v_call: TRBV5-4; clone_size: -; cdr3_aa: CASRSGTGNTGELFF; cdr3_nt: TGTGCCAGCAGATCCGGGACAGGGAACACCGGGGAGCTGTTTTTT
j_call: TRBJ1-1; d_call: -; v_call: TRBV5-1; clone_size: -; cdr3_aa: CASTPNRGGMNTEAFF; cdr3_nt: TGCGCCAGCACCCCGAATCGGGGGGGTATGAACACTGAAGCTTTCTTT
j_call: TRBJ1-5; d_call: TRBD1; v_call: TRBV7-2; clone_size: -; cdr3_aa: CASSLVGQGAQPQHF; cdr3_nt: TGTGCCAGCAGCTTAGTGGGACAGGGGGCTCAGCCCCAGCATTTT
j_call: TRBJ2-5; d_call: -; v_call: TRBV7-2; clone_size: -; cdr3_aa: CASSPSYVQQETQYF; cdr3_nt: TGTGCCAGCAGCCCATCTTACGTACAGCAAGAGACCCAGTACTTC
j_call: TRBJ1-3; d_call: -; v_call: TRBV29-1; clone_size: -; cdr3_aa: CSVGGGNTIYF; cdr3_nt: TGCAGCGTTGGCGGCGGAAACACCATATATTTT
j_call: TRBJ1-1; d_call: TRBD1; v_call: TRBV7-8; clone_size: -; cdr3_aa: CASGTGILSNTEAFF; cdr3_nt: TGTGCCAGCGGGACAGGCATACTTTCGAACACTGAAGCTTTCTTT
j_call: TRBJ2-3; d_call: -; v_call: TRBV4-1; clone_size: -; cdr3_aa: CASSFRTVPGLGADTQYF; cdr3_nt: TGCGCCAGCAGCTTTCGAACAGTCCCGGGACTCGGCGCAGATACGCAGTATTTT
j_call: TRBJ2-1; d_call: -; v_call: TRBV5-1; clone_size: -; cdr3_aa: CASSLDSPSYNEQFF; cdr3_nt: TGCGCCAGCAGCTTGGACAGCCCCTCCTACAATGAGCAGTTCTTC
j_call: TRBJ1-5; d_call: TRBD1; v_call: TRBV6-1; clone_size: -; cdr3_aa: CASSDWTGSNQPQHF; cdr3_nt: TGTGCCAGCAGTGATTGGACAGGCAGTAATCAGCCCCAGCATTTT
j_call: TRBJ2-1; d_call: TRBD2; v_call: TRBV28; clone_size: -; cdr3_aa: CASSLGGRGQFF; cdr3_nt: TGTGCCAGCAGTTTAGGCGGGAGGGGGCAGTTCTTC
j_call: TRBJ2-1; d_call: -; v_call: TRBV9; clone_size: -; cdr3_aa: CASSVAVGKGSYNEQFF; cdr3_nt: TGTGCCAGCAGCGTAGCGGTGGGTAAAGGATCCTACAATGAGCAGTTCTTC
j_call: TRBJ2-2; d_call: TRBD1; v_call: TRBV2; clone_size: -; cdr3_aa: CASRTDRGTGELFF; cdr3_nt: TGTGCCAGCAGAACCGACAGGGGGACCGGGGAGCTGTTTTTT
j_call: TRBJ2-3; d_call: TRBD2; v_call: TRBV5-6; clone_size: -; cdr3_aa: CASSPAGGEDTQYF; cdr3_nt: TGTGCCAGCAGCCCTGCGGGGGGCGAGGATACGCAGTATTTT
j_call: TRBJ2-3; d_call: -; v_call: TRBV7-2; clone_size: once; cdr3_aa: CASSLSRFSTDTQYF; cdr3_nt: TGTGCCAGCAGCTTAAGTAGGTTTAGCACAGATACGCAGTATTTT
j_call: TRBJ2-1; d_call: TRBD2; v_call: TRBV30; clone_size: -; cdr3_aa: CAWKRLGGGPGLSYNEQFF; cdr3_nt: TGTGCCTGGAAGAGGTTGGGGGGAGGGCCGGGGCTCTCCTACAATGAGCAGTTCTTC
j_call: TRBJ2-3; d_call: TRBD2; v_call: TRBV5-6; clone_size: -; cdr3_aa: CASSPGLAGADTQYF; cdr3_nt: TGTGCCAGCAGCCCAGGACTAGCGGGAGCCGATACGCAGTATTTT
j_call: TRBJ1-1; d_call: -; v_call: TRBV7-3; clone_size: -; cdr3_aa: CASSLLGALNTEAFF; cdr3_nt: TGTGCCAGCAGCTTATTGGGGGCCCTGAACACTGAAGCTTTCTTT
j_call: TRBJ1-1; d_call: -; v_call: TRBV23-1; clone_size: -; cdr3_aa: CASRPKGTEAFF; cdr3_nt: TGCGCCAGCAGGCCGAAAGGCACTGAAGCTTTCTTT
j_call: TRBJ1-2; d_call: -; v_call: TRBV2; clone_size: -; cdr3_aa: CASSEGGRGYTF; cdr3_nt: TGTGCCAGCAGTGAAGGGGGGCGCGGCTACACCTTC
j_call: TRBJ2-3; d_call: -; v_call: TRBV7-2; clone_size: -; cdr3_aa: CASSWGAGTDTQYF; cdr3_nt: TGTGCCAGCAGCTGGGGGGCGGGCACAGATACGCAGTATTTT
j_call: TRBJ1-2; d_call: -; v_call: TRBV20-1; clone_size: -; cdr3_aa: CSAAEVYGYTF; cdr3_nt: TGCAGTGCGGCCGAAGTCTATGGCTACACCTTC
j_call: TRBJ2-3; d_call: TRBD2; v_call: TRBV5-3; clone_size: -; cdr3_aa: CARSLYASGTTTDTQYF; cdr3_nt: TGTGCCAGAAGCTTGTACGCGTCAGGGACTACTACAGATACGCAGTATTTT
j_call: TRBJ1-4; d_call: TRBD1; v_call: TRBV27; clone_size: -; cdr3_aa: CASSPHRGWSDEKLFF; cdr3_nt: TGTGCCAGCAGTCCTCACAGGGGATGGTCTGATGAAAAACTGTTTTTT
j_call: TRBJ2-5; d_call: -; v_call: TRBV28; clone_size: -; cdr3_aa: CASSFEPWKTQYF; cdr3_nt: TGTGCCAGCAGTTTCGAGCCGTGGAAGACCCAGTACTTC
j_call: TRBJ1-5; d_call: -; v_call: TRBV5-1; clone_size: -; cdr3_aa: CASRVGGNQPQHF; cdr3_nt: TGCGCCAGCAGGGTGGGGGGCAATCAGCCCCAGCATTTT
j_call: TRBJ1-1; d_call: -; v_call: TRBV19; clone_size: -; cdr3_aa: CASISPFGGNTEAFF; cdr3_nt: TGTGCAAGTATATCCCCTTTTGGCGGGAACACTGAAGCTTTCTTT
j_call: TRBJ2-5; d_call: -; v_call: TRBV6-1; clone_size: -; cdr3_aa: CASSKRDIETQYF; cdr3_nt: TGTGCCAGCAGCAAGCGGGACATCGAGACCCAGTACTTC
j_call: TRBJ2-5; d_call: TRBD2; v_call: TRBV27; clone_size: -; cdr3_aa: CASSLSHSGSVRETQYF; cdr3_nt: TGTGCCAGCAGTTTATCGCATAGCGGGAGTGTTAGGGAGACCCAGTACTTC
j_call: TRBJ2-2; d_call: -; v_call: TRBV19; clone_size: -; cdr3_aa: CASSIRQNTGELFF; cdr3_nt: TGTGCCAGTAGTATCCGACAGAACACCGGGGAGCTGTTTTTT
j_call: TRBJ1-1; d_call: -; v_call: TRBV19; clone_size: -; cdr3_aa: CASSLTGTANTEAFF; cdr3_nt: TGTGCCAGTAGCCTTACAGGGACTGCGAACACTGAAGCTTTCTTT
j_call: TRBJ2-2; d_call: -; v_call: TRBV9; clone_size: -; cdr3_aa: CASSLRGWGSGELFF; cdr3_nt: TGTGCCAGCAGCCTCCGGGGTTGGGGGTCCGGGGAGCTGTTTTTT
j_call: TRBJ2-2; d_call: TRBD1; v_call: TRBV5-1; clone_size: -; cdr3_aa: CASSPGGRGPTGELFF; cdr3_nt: TGCGCCAGCAGCCCAGGGGGCAGGGGGCCCACCGGGGAGCTGTTTTTT
j_call: TRBJ2-7; d_call: -; v_call: TRBV6-5; clone_size: -; cdr3_aa: CASGRRGDEQYF; cdr3_nt: TGTGCCAGCGGGCGACGGGGCGACGAGCAGTACTTC
j_call: TRBJ2-1; d_call: -; v_call: TRBV19; clone_size: -; cdr3_aa: CASRVTAISYNEQFF; cdr3_nt: TGTGCCAGTAGAGTAACTGCTATCTCCTACAATGAGCAGTTCTTC
j_call: TRBJ1-3; d_call: -; v_call: TRBV5-4; clone_size: -; cdr3_aa: CASSTKTGLGNTIYF; cdr3_nt: TGTGCCAGCAGCACGAAAACAGGGCTTGGAAACACCATATATTTT
j_call: TRBJ1-2; d_call: -; v_call: TRBV7-2; clone_size: -; cdr3_aa: CASSSPRVRGYTF; cdr3_nt: TGTGCCAGCAGCTCACCCAGGGTTAGGGGCTACACCTTC
j_call: TRBJ1-2; d_call: TRBD1; v_call: TRBV14; clone_size: -; cdr3_aa: CASSQVGTGSYGYTF; cdr3_nt: TGTGCCAGCAGCCAAGTTGGGACAGGGTCCTATGGCTACACCTTC
j_call: TRBJ2-4; d_call: -; v_call: TRBV29-1; clone_size: -; cdr3_aa: CSVEGLGAPAKNIQYF; cdr3_nt: TGCAGCGTTGAAGGTCTGGGGGCGCCGGCCAAAAACATTCAGTACTTC
j_call: TRBJ2-5; d_call: -; v_call: TRBV6-4; clone_size: -; cdr3_aa: CASSDPFTVIGETQYF; cdr3_nt: TGTGCCAGCAGTGACCCGTTCACCGTTATTGGGGAGACCCAGTACTTC
j_call: TRBJ2-3; d_call: TRBD2; v_call: TRBV6-5; clone_size: few; cdr3_aa: CASRIAGGDTDTQYF; cdr3_nt: TGTGCCAGCAGGATAGCGGGAGGGGACACAGATACGCAGTATTTT
j_call: TRBJ1-2; d_call: TRBD1; v_call: TRBV5-1; clone_size: -; cdr3_aa: CASSWDGQGGYTF; cdr3_nt: TGCGCCAGCAGCTGGGACGGACAGGGCGGCTACACCTTC
j_call: TRBJ1-5; d_call: -; v_call: TRBV5-4; clone_size: -; cdr3_aa: CASSLGGGGSNQPQHF; cdr3_nt: TGTGCCAGCAGCTTGGGTGGGGGGGGAAGCAATCAGCCCCAGCATTTT
j_call: TRBJ1-4; d_call: TRBD1; v_call: TRBV5-1; clone_size: -; cdr3_aa: CASSLQGEVEKLFF; cdr3_nt: TGCGCCAGCAGCTTGCAGGGGGAGGTTGAAAAACTGTTTTTT
j_call: TRBJ1-6; d_call: -; v_call: TRBV30; clone_size: once; cdr3_aa: CAMGNSPLHF; cdr3_nt: TGTGCCATGGGGAATTCACCCCTCCACTTT
j_call: TRBJ1-3; d_call: -; v_call: TRBV5-1; clone_size: -; cdr3_aa: CASSLVASSGNTIYF; cdr3_nt: TGCGCCAGCAGCTTGGTGGCATCCTCTGGAAACACCATATATTTT
j_call: TRBJ1-1; d_call: TRBD1; v_call: TRBV27; clone_size: -; cdr3_aa: CASSPRQGPAEAFF; cdr3_nt: TGTGCCAGCAGCCCGCGACAGGGCCCTGCTGAAGCTTTCTTT
j_call: TRBJ2-3; d_call: TRBD1; v_call: TRBV10-3; clone_size: -; cdr3_aa: CAISQDREADTQYF; cdr3_nt: TGTGCCATCAGTCAGGACAGGGAAGCAGATACGCAGTATTTT
j_call: TRBJ2-7; d_call: -; v_call: TRBV28; clone_size: many; cdr3_aa: CASSFPDGREQYF; cdr3_nt: TGTGCCAGCAGTTTCCCGGACGGGAGAGAGCAGTACTTC
j_call: TRBJ1-1; d_call: -; v_call: TRBV2; clone_size: -; cdr3_aa: CASSNKANTEAFF; cdr3_nt: TGTGCCAGCAGTAACAAGGCGAACACTGAAGCTTTCTTT
j_call: TRBJ1-2; d_call: -; v_call: TRBV5-4; clone_size: -; cdr3_aa: CASSLEYWAYGYTF; cdr3_nt: TGTGCCAGCAGCTTGGAGTATTGGGCTTATGGCTACACCTTC
j_call: TRBJ1-2; d_call: -; v_call: TRBV5-1; clone_size: -; cdr3_aa: CASSLDPGQGYTF; cdr3_nt: TGCGCCAGCAGCTTGGACCCCGGCCAGGGCTACACCTTC
j_call: TRBJ1-4; d_call: -; v_call: TRBV2; clone_size: -; cdr3_aa: CASSLQDNEKLFF; cdr3_nt: TGTGCCAGCAGTCTGCAGGATAATGAAAAACTGTTTTTT
j_call: TRBJ2-7; d_call: TRBD1; v_call: TRBV2; clone_size: -; cdr3_aa: CASRGTGGREQYF; cdr3_nt: TGTGCCAGCAGGGGGACAGGAGGTCGGGAGCAGTACTTC
j_call: TRBJ2-7; d_call: -; v_call: TRBV6-4; clone_size: once; cdr3_aa: CASRPVYEQYF; cdr3_nt: TGTGCCAGCAGGCCCGTCTACGAGCAGTACTTC
j_call: TRBJ1-4; d_call: -; v_call: TRBV15; clone_size: -; cdr3_aa: CATSIQYNEKLFF; cdr3_nt: TGTGCCACCAGCATACAGTACAATGAAAAACTGTTTTTT
j_call: TRBJ1-1; d_call: -; v_call: TRBV5-1; clone_size: few; cdr3_aa: CASSLANGAEAFF; cdr3_nt: TGCGCCAGCAGCTTGGCCAACGGGGCTGAAGCTTTCTTT
j_call: TRBJ1-4; d_call: -; v_call: TRBV4-1; clone_size: -; cdr3_aa: CASSQDGGRENEKLFF; cdr3_nt: TGCGCCAGCAGCCAAGATGGCGGCAGGGAGAATGAAAAACTGTTTTTT
j_call: TRBJ2-5; d_call: -; v_call: TRBV30; clone_size: -; cdr3_aa: CAWTGGTGGREQYF; cdr3_nt: TGTGCCTGGACCGGGGGGACAGGTGGGCGAGAGCAGTACTTC
j_call: TRBJ2-7; d_call: -; v_call: TRBV6-1; clone_size: few; cdr3_aa: CASVRGGYEQYF; cdr3_nt: TGTGCCAGCGTAAGGGGGGGCTACGAGCAGTACTTC